This record concerns one T cell receptor (beta chain) sequence. Germline V gives CDR1 SGHDN, CDR2 FVKESK. The CDR3 covers 15 residues. V lost 1 base, J lost 7 bases, and 9 bases stayed unmatched. These data belong to a study of cytomegalovirus exposure and HLA in healthy donors. Primers included in the PCR were 60 Vbeta and 13 Jbeta primers. Repertoires were generated with immunoSEQ multiplex PCR, while TCRdb's copy carries only in-frame clones and drops some. The sample yields around 200,000 clones, almost 80% seen once. The source is a man aged 18 to 29 in good health and CMV-seronegative. The specimen was PBMCs. The chain recombines TRBV14 with TRBJ2-7; 8 bases are shared with TRBD1. The CDR3 DNA follows: TGTGCCAGCAGCCAAGCCCGGCAGGGGGCTTGGGAGCAGTACTTC. This sequence encodes CASSQARQGAWEQYF.